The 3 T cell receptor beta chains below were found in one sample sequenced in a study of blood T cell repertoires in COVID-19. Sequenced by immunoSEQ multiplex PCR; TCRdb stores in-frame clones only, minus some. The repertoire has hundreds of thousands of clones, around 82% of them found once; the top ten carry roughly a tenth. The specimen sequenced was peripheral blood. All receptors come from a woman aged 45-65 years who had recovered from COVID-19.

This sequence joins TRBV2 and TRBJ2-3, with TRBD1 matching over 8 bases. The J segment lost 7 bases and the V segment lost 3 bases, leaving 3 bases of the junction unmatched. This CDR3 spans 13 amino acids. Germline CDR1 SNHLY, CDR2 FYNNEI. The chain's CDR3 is CASSEGQENTQYF. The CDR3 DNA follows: TGTGCCAGCAGTGAGGGACAGGAGAATACGCAGTATTTT.

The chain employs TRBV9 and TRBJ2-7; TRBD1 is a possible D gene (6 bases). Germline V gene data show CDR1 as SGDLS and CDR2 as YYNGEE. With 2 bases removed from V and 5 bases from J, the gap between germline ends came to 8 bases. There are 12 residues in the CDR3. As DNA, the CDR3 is TGTGCCAGCAGCGTTACAGGGAACGAGCAGTACTTC. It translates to CASSVTGNEQYF.

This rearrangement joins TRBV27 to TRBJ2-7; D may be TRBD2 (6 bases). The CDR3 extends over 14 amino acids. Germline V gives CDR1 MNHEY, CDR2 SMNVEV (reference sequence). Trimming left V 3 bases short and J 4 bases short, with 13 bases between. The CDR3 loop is CASSFGGVPYEQYF. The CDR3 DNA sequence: TGTGCCAGCAGTTTCGGAGGGGTCCCGTACGAGCAGTACTTC.